This passage covers 21 T cell receptor beta chains from one sample sequenced in a study of response to subunit inactivated influenza vaccine. TCRdb independently ran MiXCR on the RT-PCR reads; one entry per CDR3 protein. This table holds 710,000 or so distinct CDR3 sequences, about a sixth found once. This specimen consisted of PBMCs from blood, obtained roughly 12 days after vaccination. The source of these receptors is a man aged 45 to 65 who received an inactivated influenza vaccine.

A word on this clonotype: At one end, the junction sequence differs from germline, possibly due to a read error. The CDR3 nucleotides read TGTACCAGCAGGCGGACAGGGGAAACTGAAGCTTTCTTT. Protein sequence: CTSRRTGETEAFF. The genes are TRBV12-3 or TRBV12-4 and TRBJ1-1; TRBD1 matches 9 bases. This CDR3 has 13 residues.

This clonotype occurred a few times. The V gene is TRBV10-3, the J gene TRBJ2-3; tentative D call: TRBD1 (6 bases). The V end lost 3 bases, the J end lost 1 base, and 8 bases lay between the germline ends. From germline, CDR1 is ENHRY and CDR2 SYGVKD. The CDR3 length is 14 residues. CDR3 bases: TGTGCCATCAGTGAAGGGGGAGGCACAGATACGCAGTATTTT. Residues: CAISEGGGTDTQYF.

The chain uses TRBV12-3 or TRBV12-4 and TRBJ2-7; no clear D gene. The CDR3 is 13 residues long. Trimming cost V 4 bases and J 0 bases, with 7 bases left between them. CDR3 in amino acids: CASSSSASYEQYF. CDR3 nucleotides: TGTGCCAGCAGTTCGTCGGCCTCCTACGAGCAGTACTTC.

This clonotype occurred once. The chain has TRBV28 and TRBJ2-6; D possibly corresponds to TRBD1 (5 bases). Germline CDR1 reads MDHEN; CDR2 reads SYDVKM. The CDR3 consists of 17 residues. Trimming stripped 5 bases from V and 1 base from J, with 15 bases between. The CDR3 DNA reads TGTGCCAGCAGTCTAAGCTTCAGGGTATCTGGGGCCAACGTCCTGACTTTC. Protein product: CASSLSFRVSGANVLTF.

This clonotype came up a few times. The rearrangement joins TRBV28 to TRBJ2-3, with 15 bases lining up with TRBD2. The CDR3 contains 17 residues. V was clipped by 2 bases and J by 6 bases; unmatched bases: 6. Germline CDR1 reads MDHEN; CDR2 reads SYDVKM. The CDR3 bases are TGTGCCAGCAGTTTAGGCGGACTAGCGGGAGGGGCGGATACGCAGTATTTT. This encodes CASSLGGLAGGADTQYF.

The chain joins TRBV27 to TRBJ2-5; D call uncertain. CDR1 and CDR2 (germline): MNHEY, SMNVEV (reference sequence). Trimming left V 5 bases short and J 5 bases short, with 12 bases between. CDR3 length equals 13 residues. The CDR3 DNA follows: TGTGCCAGCAGTCCTACAGATTTGGAGACCCAGTACTTC. Its protein is CASSPTDLETQYF.

This clonotype turned up a few times. This chain uses TRBV5-1 with TRBJ2-3, with 10 bases matching TRBD2. The CDR3 is 16 residues long. Germline loops: CDR1 SGHRS, CDR2 YFSETQ. V shed 4 bases, J shed 5 bases, and the junction held 10 bases outside the gene matches. The CDR3 protein is CASSTEPGLARDTQYF. In nucleotides, the CDR3 is TGCGCCAGCAGCACGGAACCGGGACTAGCGAGAGATACGCAGTATTTT.

The chain links TRBV25-1 to TRBJ2-5; D might be TRBD1 (6 bases). CDR3 length: 12 residues. V lost 9 bases to trimming and J lost 9 bases, with 17 bases between them. Germline V gives CDR1 MGHDK, CDR2 SYGVNS. The CDR3 DNA is TGTGCCAGTCAGGGGAGTTTTGAGGCCCAGTACTTC. As protein: CASQGSFEAQYF.

This chain uses TRBV24-1 with TRBJ2-7, with D unresolved. Per the germline V gene, CDR1 is KGHDR and CDR2 is SFDVKD. The CDR3 sequence is 15 residues long. V was cut by 0 bases and J by 1 base, with 9 bases left in between. The CDR3: CATSDLQSKSYEQYF. The DNA of the CDR3 is TGTGCCACCAGTGATTTGCAGTCCAAGTCCTACGAGCAGTACTTC.

V usage is TRBV7-2 and J usage is TRBJ2-1; no firm D call. Trimming took 2 bases from V and 8 from J, leaving 16 bases between them. Germline V gene sequence: CDR1 SGHTA, CDR2 FQGNSA. CDR3 size: 15 residues. The CDR3 loop reads CASSLSISGVYEQFF. The CDR3 bases are TGTGCCAGCAGCTTATCGATCTCTGGGGTCTATGAGCAGTTCTTC.

The CDR3 here is CASSKGIPGEPTDTQYF. In DNA, the CDR3 is TGTGCCAGCAGCAAAGGGATACCCGGAGAACCCACAGATACGCAGTATTTT. The gene calls are TRBV12-1 and TRBJ2-3; the table's TRBD1 call for D was not verified on the DNA. TRBV12-1 is marked as a pseudogene. The CDR3 totals 17 residues.

This rearrangement joins TRBV20-1 to TRBJ2-5; TRBD2 agrees at 8 bases. CDR1 and CDR2 from the germline V gene are DFQATT and SNEGSKA (reference sequence). J was trimmed by 6 bases and V by 0 bases; bases with no gene match: 12. This CDR3 contains 16 residues. CDR3 region: CSARDRISGVMKTQYF. As DNA, the CDR3 is TGCAGTGCTAGAGATCGGATTAGCGGGGTTATGAAGACCCAGTACTTC.

The V and J genes are TRBV11-3 and TRBJ2-2; 10 nucleotides match TRBD2. Trimming took 0 bases from V and 6 from J; bases not matched to a gene: 7. The CDR3 contains 17 residues. Germline loops: CDR1 SGHNT, CDR2 YENEEA. The CDR3: CASSLDLAGVGAGELFF. In nucleotides, the CDR3 is TGTGCCAGCAGCTTAGATCTAGCGGGAGTAGGTGCCGGGGAGCTGTTTTTT.

This chain joins TRBV10-3 and TRBJ2-5; no reliable D call. Trimming took 3 bases from V and 2 from J, leaving 13 bases between them. The CDR3 sequence is 15 residues long. Germline V CDR1 and CDR2: ENHRY, SYGVKD. CDR3 sequence reads: CAISEGPSKQETQYF. DNA for the CDR3: TGTGCCATCAGTGAAGGACCTTCGAAACAAGAGACCCAGTACTTC.

The chain is built from TRBV20-1 and TRBJ1-6; no definite D call. Trimming took off 3 bases at V and 8 bases at J, with 14 bases between the two ends. Germline values: CDR1 DFQATT, CDR2 SNEGSKA (reference sequence). The CDR3 is 14 amino acids. The CDR3, as DNA: TGCAGTGCTAGTTACTCGACAAGGGATTCACCCCTCCACTTT. Protein sequence: CSASYSTRDSPLHF.

This clonotype has only a few counts. The V call is TRBV5-1, the J call TRBJ2-3; 9 bases are shared with TRBD1. Germline loops: CDR1 SGHRS, CDR2 YFSETQ. This CDR3 is built from 15 residues. Germline trimming cut 4 bases from V and 5 bases from J; bases unmatched to any gene: 8. Here the CDR3 DNA reads TGCGCCAGCAGCCCCGGGACAGGGCGAAGAGATACGCAGTATTTT. Encoded protein: CASSPGTGRRDTQYF. Based on the CDR3 plus reference TRBV5-1 and TRBJ2-3, the full variable domain is KAGVTQTPRYLIKTRGQQVTLSCSPISGHRSVSWYQQTPGQGLQFLFEYFSETQRNKGNFPGRFSGRQFSNSRSEMNVSTLELGDSALYLCASSPGTGRRDTQYFGPGTRLTVL.

This clonotype was detected only a few times. The chain couples TRBV12-3 or TRBV12-4 to TRBJ2-5; the D gene is possibly TRBD2 (5 bases). The CDR3 loop spans 14 amino acids. The germline V and J ends were trimmed by 2 bases and 1 base, with 8 bases remaining between them. CDR3: CASSLTRVQETQYF. DNA of the CDR3: TGTGCCAGCAGTTTAACGAGGGTCCAAGAGACCCAGTACTTC.

This chain uses TRBV20-1 with TRBJ2-7; TRBD2 agrees at 10 bases. V was pared by 8 bases and J by 5 bases, with 9 bases of the junction left unmatched. The germline gives CDR1 DFQATT, CDR2 SNEGSKA (reference sequence). The length of the CDR3 is 13 residues. CDR3 nucleotides: TGCAGTTATCGAGCGGGAGGGAGCGACGAGCAGTACTTC. Translation gives CSYRAGGSDEQYF.

V usage is TRBV19 and J usage is TRBJ2-7; TRBD2 agrees at 12 bases. The CDR3 loop spans 17 amino acids. Looked up from germline, CDR1 is LNHDA and CDR2 is SQIVND (reference sequence). The V gene end was trimmed by 10 bases and the J gene end by 1 base; junction bases not matched to a gene: 14. The CDR3 region is CANNLPGLAGLSYEQYF. The CDR3 DNA is TGTGCCAACAACCTACCCGGACTAGCGGGGCTGTCCTACGAGCAGTACTTC.

The genes are TRBV7-2 and TRBJ2-5; 8 bases match TRBD2. After removal of 5 bases from V and 3 bases from J, the junction contained 8 bases not matched to a gene. The CDR3 totals 15 residues. CDR1 is SGHTA and CDR2 is FQGNSA in the germline V gene. The CDR3 bases are TGTGCCAGCAGCCGGCGACTAGCGCGAGAAGAGACCCAGTACTTC. Its translation: CASSRRLAREETQYF.

V and J are TRBV25-1 and TRBJ1-3; maybe TRBD1 (5 bases). Germline V gene sequence: CDR1 MGHDK, CDR2 SYGVNS. CDR3 length equals 14 residues. V gave up 6 bases and J gave up 5 bases, with 14 bases separating them. In DNA, the CDR3 is TGTGCCAGCAGGGAAACAGGAAAGCGAAACACCATATATTTT. It codes for CASRETGKRNTIYF.